The sequence of this T cell receptor (beta chain) was determined in a study of Ad26.COV2.S vaccination and SARS-CoV-2 variants. Findings and caveats of the study: Substantial post-vaccination breadth of spike-specific CD8+ and CD4+ T cell responses was reported.

This clone has only one observation. What it binds is unknown. In the same sample, other DNA sequences code for this CDR3. Treatment given: 15 to 20 received Ad26.COV2.S at low or high dose, single or two shots; 5 received placebo; per-sample allocation not given. Sampling took place 63 days after the first vaccine or placebo injection. Expressing Wuhan-strain SARS-CoV-2 spike, an Ad26 vector served as the vaccine. V lost 4 bases and J 4 bases, leaving 7 bases between the germline ends. The CDR3 length is 11 residues. Germline V CDR1 and CDR2: SQVTM, ANQGSEA. Sequenced by immunoSEQ multiplex PCR; TCRdb stores in-frame clones only, minus some. The sample shows approximately 480,000 clones, roughly nine tenths of them seen only once.

This sequence joins TRBV29-1 and TRBJ1-1; a weak D match, TRBD1 (5 bases). The receptor was isolated from a person between 18 and 65 years old who received the Ad26.COV2.S COVID-19 vaccine or a placebo. This sample comprised peripheral blood, obtained in a trial of Ad26.COV2.S vaccine versus placebo. CDR3 sequence reads: CSVGGATEAFF. The CDR3 nucleotides read TGCAGCGTTGGCGGGGCCACTGAAGCTTTCTTT.